Below, 30 T cell receptor beta chains from the same sample are listed, as sequenced in a study of persistence of HIV-infected CD4 T cells. What these receptors recognize is not known. Sequencing used immunoSEQ version 4 in survey mode. Some clones are missing from TCRdb's copy, which holds only in-frame ones; the method was immunoSEQ multiplex PCR. In the table there are 10,000 to 15,000 clones, around 68% of which are singletons. Lysates of CMV-infected fibroblasts at roughly 10 ug/mL stimulated these cells. Sorting selected CD4+ T cells upregulating both CD40 ligand and CD69. The specimen comprised CD4+ T cells sorted from PBMCs after 18-hour stimulation, sampled from a patient who received antiretroviral therapy. These receptors were taken from an adult man with HIV who was CMV-seropositive.

This rearrangement joins TRBV27 to TRBJ1-2; tentatively, D is TRBD1 (6 bases). CDR3 length: 15 residues. V was shortened by 5 bases and J by 2 bases, with 15 bases between the two germline ends. Germline assignment: CDR1 MNHEY and CDR2 SMNVEV (reference sequence). CDR3: CASSTTSRGNYGYTF. CDR3 sequence (DNA): TGTGCCAGCAGTACCACTTCGAGGGGGAACTATGGCTACACCTTC.

The chain recombines TRBV3-1 (or the pseudogene TRBV3-2) with TRBJ1-1; D is unresolved. CDR1 and CDR2 (germline): LGHDT, YNNKEL (reference sequence). The CDR3 runs 14 residues. Trimming took off 4 bases at V and 0 bases at J, with 9 bases between the two ends. The CDR3 nucleotides are TGTGCCAGCAGCCCGATGACGGTGAACACTGAAGCTTTCTTT. Translated, it gives CASSPMTVNTEAFF.

V is TRBV2 and J is TRBJ2-3; D possibly corresponds to TRBD1 (5 bases). The CDR3 runs to 14 residues. V gave up 6 bases and J gave up 4 bases, with 14 bases separating them. CDR1 and CDR2 from the germline V gene are SNHLY and FYNNEI. Written as DNA, the CDR3 is TGTGCCAGCAGCTCCGACAGCCCCCCAGATACGCAGTATTTT. Encoded protein: CASSSDSPPDTQYF. The full variable domain, its missing parts supplied by reference TRBV2 and TRBJ2-3, is EPEVTQTPSHQVTQMGQEVILRCVPISNHLYFYWYRQILGQKVEFLVSFYNNEISEKSEIFDDQFSVERPDGSNFTLKIRSTKLEDSAMYFCASSSDSPPDTQYFGPGTRLTVL.

The sample holds a few counts of this clone. The rearrangement links TRBV7-8 to TRBJ2-2; no firm D call. This CDR3 has 13 residues. With 5 bases removed from V and 4 bases from J, the gap between germline ends came to 8 bases. CDR1 is SGHVS, CDR2 FQNEAQ, per germline. CDR3 DNA: TGTGCCAGCAGCCCTCGCAGCACCGGGGAGCTGTTTTTT. Translated, it gives CASSPRSTGELFF.

V is TRBV5-8 and J is TRBJ2-1, with D maybe TRBD2 (5 bases). V shed 2 bases and J shed 6 bases, with 18 bases lying between them. Per the germline V gene, CDR1 is SGHTS and CDR2 is YDEGEE. The CDR3 has 16 residues. The CDR3 here is CASSFVASGRVNEQFF. The CDR3 DNA reads TGTGCCAGCAGCTTTGTCGCTTCGGGAAGGGTCAATGAGCAGTTCTTC.

This clone turned up a few times. Different DNA sequences within this sample yield the same CDR3. The V and J genes are TRBV7-8 and TRBJ2-1; D may be TRBD1 (6 bases). Deletions cut 5 bases from V and 6 bases from J, with 8 bases between. The CDR3 has 12 amino acids. CDR1 and CDR2 (germline): SGHVS, FQNEAQ. The CDR3 DNA sequence: TGTGCCAGCAGCCCACAGGGCAATGAGCAGTTCTTC. This translates into CASSPQGNEQFF.

The J gene is TRBJ2-1, the V gene TRBV13; D is unclear. There are 12 residues in the CDR3. Trimming stripped 0 bases from V and 15 bases from J, with 12 bases between. Germline lookup yields CDR1 PRHDT and CDR2 FYEKMQ (reference sequence). The CDR3 sequence is CASSLGSSLPFF. The CDR3, as DNA: TGTGCCAGCAGCTTAGGCTCAAGTTTGCCGTTCTTC.

V is TRBV5-5 and J is TRBJ1-4; maybe TRBD1 (5 bases). Germline V gene data show CDR1 as SGHKS and CDR2 as YYEKEE (reference sequence). The CDR3 runs 13 residues. V dropped 4 bases and J dropped 6 bases, with 10 bases sitting between them. This CDR3 reads CASSGDAHEKLFF. The CDR3 region has the DNA TGTGCCAGCAGCGGGGACGCCCATGAAAAACTGTTTTTT.

This chain links TRBV6-4 with TRBJ1-2; 9 positions match TRBD1. CDR3 length: 14 residues. The trim removed 5 bases at V and 7 bases at J, leaving 8 bases unmatched. The germline V gene encodes CDR1 MRHNA and CDR2 SNTAGT. The CDR3 DNA follows: TGTGCCAGCAGTTCTACCGGGACAGGGTCTGGCTACACCTTC. This gives the protein CASSSTGTGSGYTF.

This chain links TRBV14 with TRBJ1-2; D is uncertain. The CDR3 runs 14 residues. V lost 4 bases to trimming and J lost 0 bases, with 9 bases between them. Germline loops: CDR1 SGHDN, CDR2 FVKESK. The CDR3 coding sequence is TGTGCCAGCAGCCGGGCAGCTACTAACTATGGCTACACCTTC. Its translation: CASSRAATNYGYTF.

The CDR3 reads CASTGARANNGYTF. The DNA of the CDR3 is TGTGCCAGCACTGGGGCCAGGGCAAACAATGGCTACACCTTC. The chain joins TRBV2 to TRBJ1-2; D is perhaps TRBD1 (5 bases). The CDR3 sequence is 14 residues long. V lost 7 bases and J lost 6, with 18 bases in between. Germline CDR1 reads SNHLY; CDR2 reads FYNNEI.

This chain links TRBV7-9 with TRBJ2-3; D possibly corresponds to TRBD2 (5 bases). From germline, CDR1 is SEHNR and CDR2 FQNEAQ (reference sequence). V lost 4 bases and J lost 0, with 11 bases in between. This CDR3 has 15 residues. CDR3 nucleotide sequence: TGTGCCAGCAGCTACGGTGGAGGTAGCACAGATACGCAGTATTTT. It translates to CASSYGGGSTDTQYF. The variable domain in full, with the rest retrieved from reference TRBV7-9 and TRBJ2-3, is DTGVSQNPRHKITKRGQNVTFRCDPISEHNRLYWYRQTLGQGPEFLTYFQNEAQLEKSRLLSDRFSAERPKGSFSTLEIQRTEQGDSAMYLCASSYGGGSTDTQYFGPGTRLTVL.

The rearrangement joins TRBV3-1 (or the pseudogene TRBV3-2) to TRBJ1-2; D might be TRBD1 (6 bases). The CDR3 has 12 residues. Germline CDR1 and CDR2: LGHDT and YNNKEL (reference sequence). The germline V and J ends were trimmed by 1 base and 8 bases, with 8 bases remaining between them. CDR3 residues: CASSQGDTGYTF. The CDR3 DNA follows: TGTGCCAGCAGCCAAGGGGACACCGGCTACACCTTC.

This clone has a handful of counts. The chain combines TRBV9 with TRBJ2-3, with TRBD1 identical over 8 bases. The V and J ends lost 4 bases and 3 bases, in that order; junction bases with no gene match: 10. Germline CDR1 SGDLS, CDR2 YYNGEE. The CDR3 extends over 16 amino acids. The CDR3 spells CASSPQGEWGTDTQYF. The DNA of the CDR3 is TGTGCCAGCAGCCCACAGGGGGAATGGGGGACAGATACGCAGTATTTT.

The V and J genes are TRBV6-4 and TRBJ1-6; D possibly corresponds to TRBD1 (6 bases). The CDR3 has 16 residues. The germline V gene encodes CDR1 MRHNA and CDR2 SNTAGT. V gave up 7 bases and J gave up 7 bases, with 20 bases separating them. CDR3 in amino acids: CASKPERQALNSPLHF. The DNA for the CDR3 is TGTGCCAGCAAACCCGAACGACAGGCTCTAAATTCACCCCTCCACTTT.

The chain is built from TRBV5-1 and TRBJ2-1; D not resolved. V was cut by 8 bases and J by 5 bases, with 14 bases left in between. The CDR3 contains 13 residues. Germline lookup yields CDR1 SGHRS and CDR2 YFSETQ. The DNA of the CDR3 is TGCGCCAGAGAGAAGGCTGTCCACAATGAGCAGTTCTTC. Its protein is CAREKAVHNEQFF.

With respect to this clone: Other DNA sequences from this sample encode an identical CDR3 as well. The chain links TRBV5-1 to TRBJ2-3; 7 bases are a match to TRBD2. Germline loops: CDR1 SGHRS, CDR2 YFSETQ. The CDR3 consists of 14 residues. Losses at the gene ends were 0 bases for V and 4 bases for J; bases not matched to a gene: 2. Here the CDR3 DNA reads TGCGCCAGCAGCTTGGGCGGGGGTTCAGATACGCAGTATTTT. It yields the protein CASSLGGGSDTQYF.

This clone is labeled as medium-sized. The sample holds other DNA sequences that translate to the same CDR3. V usage is TRBV18 and J usage is TRBJ1-6; TRBD1 matches at 9 bases. This CDR3 has 15 amino acids. With 3 bases clipped from V and 10 bases from J, the junction kept 7 bases outside the gene matches. Germline assignment: CDR1 KGHSH and CDR2 LQKENI. This CDR3 is CASSPRDRVYSPLHF. The CDR3, as DNA: TGTGCCAGCTCACCTCGGGACAGGGTGTACTCACCCCTCCACTTT.

The chain uses TRBV6-5 and TRBJ2-2, with unresolved D. Germline V gene sequence: CDR1 MNHEY, CDR2 SVGAGI. This CDR3 has 14 amino acids. Trimming took 2 bases from V and 4 from J, leaving 8 bases between them. CDR3 nucleotides: TGTGCCAGCAGTTACGACCTTCCCACCGGGGAGCTGTTTTTT. Translated: CASSYDLPTGELFF.

The rearrangement joins TRBV11-3 to TRBJ1-6; a possible D gene is TRBD1 (5 bases). Looked up from germline, CDR1 is SGHNT and CDR2 is YENEEA. The V gene lost 5 bases and the J gene lost 7 bases, with 18 bases spanning the gap. The CDR3 length is 16 residues. In nucleotides, the CDR3 is TGTGCCAGCAGCCCTCTTGGGGGGGAAGACAATTCACCCCTCCACTTT. Its translation: CASSPLGGEDNSPLHF.

The rearrangement joins TRBV2 to TRBJ2-2; no reliable D call. V was cut by 1 base and J by 1 base, with 7 bases left in between. CDR1 is SNHLY and CDR2 is FYNNEI in the germline V gene. This CDR3 region has 15 residues. CDR3 residues: CASSEVGRNTGELFF. CDR3 coding DNA: TGTGCCAGCAGTGAAGTGGGAAGGAACACCGGGGAGCTGTTTTTT.

The chain has TRBV7-2 and TRBJ2-4; D possibly corresponds to TRBD2 (5 bases). CDR3 length equals 13 residues. Germline-derived CDR1 and CDR2 are SGHTA and FQGNSA. V was cut by 2 bases and J by 7 bases, with 9 bases left in between. CDR3 amino acids: CASSLIGSNIQYF. CDR3 nucleotide sequence: TGTGCCAGCAGCTTAATAGGGAGTAACATTCAGTACTTC.

This clone was found a few times. The V and J genes are TRBV5-1 and TRBJ1-1; D ambiguous. Trimming removed 8 bases from V and 4 bases from J, with 15 bases in between. CDR1 SGHRS and CDR2 YFSETQ come from the germline V gene. This CDR3 has 13 amino acids. CDR3 nucleotides: TGCGCCAGTCCTTGGCTCGAGAGCACTGAAGCTTTCTTT. Encoded protein: CASPWLESTEAFF.

J is TRBJ1-3 and V is TRBV3-1 (or the pseudogene TRBV3-2); TRBD1 might be the D (6 bases). The V gene lost 1 base and the J gene lost 1 base, with 14 bases spanning the gap. CDR1 and CDR2 from the germline V gene are LGHDT and YNNKEL (reference sequence). The CDR3 is 17 residues long. The CDR3 reads CASSQGERGQSGNTIYF. CDR3 sequence (DNA): TGTGCCAGCAGCCAAGGAGAACGGGGGCAGTCTGGAAACACCATATATTTT.

This sequence joins TRBV10-2 and TRBJ2-7, with TRBD2 matching 14 bases. V lost 7 bases, J lost 9 bases, and 11 bases stayed unmatched. The germline gives CDR1 WSHSY, CDR2 SAAADI. The CDR3 is 15 residues long. The CDR3 loop is CASIGLAGGAGGQYF. CDR3 bases: TGCGCCAGCATCGGACTAGCGGGGGGTGCCGGCGGGCAGTACTTC.

This chain links TRBV24-1 with TRBJ2-7; D is uncertain. Trimming shortened V by 4 bases and J by 8 bases, and 20 bases separated the two germline ends. Per germline, CDR1 KGHDR and CDR2 SFDVKD. The CDR3 length is 15 residues. The DNA for the CDR3 is TGTGCCACCAGTGAAACAACTCAGGAGTCTACGCAGCAGTACTTC. Protein product: CATSETTQESTQQYF.

The chain carries TRBV11-3 and TRBJ2-2, with D possibly called TRBD1 or TRBD2 (6 bases each). V was shortened by 0 bases and J by 6 bases, with 17 bases between the two germline ends. The CDR3 consists of 17 residues. CDR1 and CDR2 from the germline V gene are SGHNT and YENEEA. This chain's CDR3 is CASSLDRGRDWPGELFF. The CDR3 DNA follows: TGTGCCAGCAGCTTAGATCGGGGGCGGGACTGGCCCGGGGAGCTGTTTTTT.

V and J are TRBV9 and TRBJ2-1; D is possibly TRBD2 (5 bases). V lost 0 bases, J lost 2 bases, and 9 bases lay in between. CDR1 and CDR2 from the germline V gene are SGDLS and YYNGEE. CDR3 length: 15 residues. CDR3 nucleotide sequence: TGTGCCAGCAGCGTAGTTGGGGAGACCTACAATGAGCAGTTCTTC. This translates into CASSVVGETYNEQFF.

The CDR3 loop is CASRANRGTENTGELFF. CDR3 DNA: TGTGCCAGCAGGGCGAACAGAGGGACCGAGAACACCGGGGAGCTGTTTTTT. V and J are TRBV3-1 (or the pseudogene TRBV3-2) and TRBJ2-2; either TRBD1 or TRBD2 may supply D (5 bases each). Per the germline V gene, CDR1 is LGHDT and CDR2 is YNNKEL (reference sequence). V gave up 6 bases and J gave up 1 base, with 18 bases separating them. The CDR3 length is 17 residues.

The chain joins TRBV7-6 to TRBJ2-3; D is possibly TRBD2 (6 bases). Trimming took 5 bases from V and 2 from J, leaving 17 bases between them. The CDR3 spans 16 residues. CDR1 SGHVS and CDR2 FNYEAQ come from the germline V gene. The CDR3 region is CASSNTLKDYTDTQYF. The CDR3 DNA is TGTGCCAGCAGCAACACCCTCAAGGACTACACAGATACGCAGTATTTT.